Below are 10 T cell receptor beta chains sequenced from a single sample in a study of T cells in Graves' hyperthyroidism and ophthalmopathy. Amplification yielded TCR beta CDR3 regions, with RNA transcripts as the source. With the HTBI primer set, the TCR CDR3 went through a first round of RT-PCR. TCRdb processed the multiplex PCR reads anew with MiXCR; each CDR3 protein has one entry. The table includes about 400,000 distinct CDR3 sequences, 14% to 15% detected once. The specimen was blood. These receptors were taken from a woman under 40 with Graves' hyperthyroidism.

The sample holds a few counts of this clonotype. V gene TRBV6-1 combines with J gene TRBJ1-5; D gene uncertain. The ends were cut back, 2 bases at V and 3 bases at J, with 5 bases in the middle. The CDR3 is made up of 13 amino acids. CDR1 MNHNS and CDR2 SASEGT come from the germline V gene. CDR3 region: CASSEHANQPQHF. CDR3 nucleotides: TGTGCCAGCAGTGAACATGCCAATCAGCCCCAGCATTTT.

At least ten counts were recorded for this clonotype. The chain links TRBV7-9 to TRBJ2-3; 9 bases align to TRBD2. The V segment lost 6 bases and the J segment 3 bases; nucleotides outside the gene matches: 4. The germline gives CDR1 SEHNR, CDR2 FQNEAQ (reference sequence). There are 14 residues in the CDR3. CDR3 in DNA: TGTGCCAGCAGTTGGACTAGCGTAACAGATACGCAGTATTTT. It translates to CASSWTSVTDTQYF.

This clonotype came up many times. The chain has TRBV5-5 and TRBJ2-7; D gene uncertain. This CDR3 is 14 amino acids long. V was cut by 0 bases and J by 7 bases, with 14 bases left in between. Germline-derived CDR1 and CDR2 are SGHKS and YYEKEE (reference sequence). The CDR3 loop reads CASSLGPSRPEQYF. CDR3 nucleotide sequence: TGTGCCAGCAGCTTGGGACCATCGCGGCCGGAGCAGTACTTC.

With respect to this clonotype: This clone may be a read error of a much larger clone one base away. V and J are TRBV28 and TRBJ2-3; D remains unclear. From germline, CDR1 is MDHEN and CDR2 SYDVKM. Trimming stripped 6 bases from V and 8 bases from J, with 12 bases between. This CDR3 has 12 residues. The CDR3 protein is CASRSSSGTQYF. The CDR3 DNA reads TGTGCCAGCAGGAGCAGTAGTGGTACGCAGTATTTT.

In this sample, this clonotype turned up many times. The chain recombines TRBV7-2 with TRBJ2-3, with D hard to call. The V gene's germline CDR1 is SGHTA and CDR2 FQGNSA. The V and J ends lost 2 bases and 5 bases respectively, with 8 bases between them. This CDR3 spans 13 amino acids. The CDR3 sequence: CASSLRRGDTQYF. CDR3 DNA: TGTGCCAGCAGCTTACGACGTGGAGATACGCAGTATTTT.

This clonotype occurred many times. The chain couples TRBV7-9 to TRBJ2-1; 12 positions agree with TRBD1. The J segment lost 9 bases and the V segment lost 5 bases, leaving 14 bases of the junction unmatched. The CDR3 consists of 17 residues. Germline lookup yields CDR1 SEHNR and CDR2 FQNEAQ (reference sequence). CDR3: CASSGDRGLAISSEQFF. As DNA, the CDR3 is TGTGCCAGCAGCGGGGACAGGGGGCTAGCGATTAGCAGTGAGCAGTTCTTC. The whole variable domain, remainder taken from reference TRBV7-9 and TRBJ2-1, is DTGVSQNPRHKITKRGQNVTFRCDPISEHNRLYWYRQTLGQGPEFLTYFQNEAQLEKSRLLSDRFSAERPKGSFSTLEIQRTEQGDSAMYLCASSGDRGLAISSEQFFGPGTRLTVL.

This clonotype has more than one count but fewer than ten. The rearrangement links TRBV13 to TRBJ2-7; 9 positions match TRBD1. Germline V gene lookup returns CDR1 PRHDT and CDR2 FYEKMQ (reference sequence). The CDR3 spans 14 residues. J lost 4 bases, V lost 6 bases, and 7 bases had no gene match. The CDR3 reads CASRRQGGGYEQYF. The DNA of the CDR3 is TGTGCCAGCAGGCGACAGGGGGGGGGTTACGAGCAGTACTTC.

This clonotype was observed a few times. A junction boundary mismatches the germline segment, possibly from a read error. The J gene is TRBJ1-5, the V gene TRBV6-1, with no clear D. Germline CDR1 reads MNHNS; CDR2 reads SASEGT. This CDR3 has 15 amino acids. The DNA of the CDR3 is TGTGCCAGCAGTGAAGGCCTGGGTAGCAATCAACCCCAGCATTTT. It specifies CASSEGLGSNQPQHF.

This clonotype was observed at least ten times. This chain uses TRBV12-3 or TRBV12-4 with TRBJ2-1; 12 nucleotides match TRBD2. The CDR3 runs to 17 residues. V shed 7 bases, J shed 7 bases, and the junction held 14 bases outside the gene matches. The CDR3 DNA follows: TGTGCCAGCACCCGACCCCTAGCGGGAGGGCCTGGGAATGAGCAGTTCTTC. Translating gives CASTRPLAGGPGNEQFF.

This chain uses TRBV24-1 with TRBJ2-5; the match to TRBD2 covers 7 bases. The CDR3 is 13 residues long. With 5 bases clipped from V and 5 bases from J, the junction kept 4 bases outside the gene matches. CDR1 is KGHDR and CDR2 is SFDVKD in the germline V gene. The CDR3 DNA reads TGTGCCACCAGTGCCGCGGGAGTTGAGACCCAGTACTTC. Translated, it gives CATSAAGVETQYF.